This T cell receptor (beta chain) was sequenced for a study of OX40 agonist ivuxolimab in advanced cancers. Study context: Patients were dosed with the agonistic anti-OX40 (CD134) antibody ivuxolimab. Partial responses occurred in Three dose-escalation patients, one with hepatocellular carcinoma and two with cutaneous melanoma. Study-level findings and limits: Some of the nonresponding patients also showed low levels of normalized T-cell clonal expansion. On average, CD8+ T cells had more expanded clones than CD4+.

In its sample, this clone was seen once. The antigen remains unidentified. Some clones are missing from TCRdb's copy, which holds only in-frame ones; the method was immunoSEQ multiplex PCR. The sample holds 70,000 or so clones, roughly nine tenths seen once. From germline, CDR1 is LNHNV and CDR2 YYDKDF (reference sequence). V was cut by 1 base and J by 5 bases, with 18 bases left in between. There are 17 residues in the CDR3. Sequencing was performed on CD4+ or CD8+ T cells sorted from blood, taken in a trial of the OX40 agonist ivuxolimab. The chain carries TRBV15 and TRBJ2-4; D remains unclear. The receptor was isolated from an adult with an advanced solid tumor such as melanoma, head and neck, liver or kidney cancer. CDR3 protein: CATSRVRVWVLENIQYF. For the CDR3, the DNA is TGTGCCACCAGCAGAGTTCGAGTATGGGTGTTGGAAAACATTCAGTACTTC.